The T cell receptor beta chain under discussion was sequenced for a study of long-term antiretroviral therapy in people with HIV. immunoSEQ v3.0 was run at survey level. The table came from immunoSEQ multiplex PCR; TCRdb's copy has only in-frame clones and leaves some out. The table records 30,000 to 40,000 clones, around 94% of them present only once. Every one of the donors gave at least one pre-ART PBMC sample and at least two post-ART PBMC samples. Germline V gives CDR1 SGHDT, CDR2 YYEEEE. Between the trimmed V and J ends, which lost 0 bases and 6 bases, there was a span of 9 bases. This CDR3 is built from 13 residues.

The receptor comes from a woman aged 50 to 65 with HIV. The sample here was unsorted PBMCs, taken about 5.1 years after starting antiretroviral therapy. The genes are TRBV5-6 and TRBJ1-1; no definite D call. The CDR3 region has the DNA TGTGCCAGCAGCTTGGCGCTTTCGGCTGAAGCTTTCTTT. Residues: CASSLALSAEAFF.